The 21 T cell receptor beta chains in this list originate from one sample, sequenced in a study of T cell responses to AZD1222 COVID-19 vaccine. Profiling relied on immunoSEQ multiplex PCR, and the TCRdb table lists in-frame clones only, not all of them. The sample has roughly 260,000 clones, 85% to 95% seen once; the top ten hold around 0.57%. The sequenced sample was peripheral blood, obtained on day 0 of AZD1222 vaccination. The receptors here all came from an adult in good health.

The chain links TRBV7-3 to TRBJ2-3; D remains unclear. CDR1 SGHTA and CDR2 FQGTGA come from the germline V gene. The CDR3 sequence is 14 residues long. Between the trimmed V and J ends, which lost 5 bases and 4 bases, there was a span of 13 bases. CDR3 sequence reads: CASSPHQSPDTQYF. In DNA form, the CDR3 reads TGTGCCAGCAGCCCCCACCAGAGTCCAGATACGCAGTATTTT.

DNA for the CDR3: TGTGCCAGCAGCTCTCGACTAGCGGCAACCTACGAGCAGTACTTC. Protein sequence: CASSSRLAATYEQYF. The V gene is TRBV3-1 (or the pseudogene TRBV3-2), the J gene TRBJ2-7; the match to TRBD2 covers 9 bases. Germline loops: CDR1 LGHDT, CDR2 YNNKEL (reference sequence). V lost 5 bases and J lost 2; bases outside the gene matches: 7. The CDR3 loop spans 15 amino acids.

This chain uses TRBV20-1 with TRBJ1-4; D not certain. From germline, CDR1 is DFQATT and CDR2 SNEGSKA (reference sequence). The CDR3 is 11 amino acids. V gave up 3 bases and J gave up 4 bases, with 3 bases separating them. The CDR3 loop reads CSARVNEKLFF. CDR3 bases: TGCAGTGCTAGGGTTAATGAAAAACTGTTTTTT.

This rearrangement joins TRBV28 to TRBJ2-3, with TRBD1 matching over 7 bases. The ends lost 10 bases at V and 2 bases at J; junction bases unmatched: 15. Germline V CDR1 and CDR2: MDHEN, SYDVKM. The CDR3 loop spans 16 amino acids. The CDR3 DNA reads TGTGCCACCCTACCCCCCCCGGGACAGTTCACAGATACGCAGTATTTT. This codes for CATLPPPGQFTDTQYF.

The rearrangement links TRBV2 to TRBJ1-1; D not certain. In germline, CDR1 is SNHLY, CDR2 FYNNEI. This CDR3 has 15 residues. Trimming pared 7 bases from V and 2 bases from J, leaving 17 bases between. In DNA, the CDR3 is TGTGCCAGCACCTCTGGCCCCAGCGGAAACACTGAAGCTTTCTTT. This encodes CASTSGPSGNTEAFF.

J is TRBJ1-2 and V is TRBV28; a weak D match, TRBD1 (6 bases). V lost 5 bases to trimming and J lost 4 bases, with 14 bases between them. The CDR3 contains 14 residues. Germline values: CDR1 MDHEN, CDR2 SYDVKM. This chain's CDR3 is CASSVPGQFYGYTF. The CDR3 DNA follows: TGTGCCAGCAGTGTCCCCGGACAGTTCTATGGCTACACCTTC.

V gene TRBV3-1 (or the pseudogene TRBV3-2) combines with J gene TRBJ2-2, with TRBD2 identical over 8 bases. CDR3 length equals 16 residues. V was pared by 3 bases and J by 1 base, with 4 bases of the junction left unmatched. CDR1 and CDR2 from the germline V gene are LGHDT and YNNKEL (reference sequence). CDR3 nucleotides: TGTGCCAGCAGCCATTCGGGACTAGTGAACACCGGGGAGCTGTTTTTT. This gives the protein CASSHSGLVNTGELFF.

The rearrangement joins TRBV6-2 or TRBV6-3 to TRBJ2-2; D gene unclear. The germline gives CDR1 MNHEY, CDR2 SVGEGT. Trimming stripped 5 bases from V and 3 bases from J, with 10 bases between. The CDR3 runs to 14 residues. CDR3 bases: TGTGCCAGCAGTCTCCCCAGCTACACCGGGGAGCTGTTTTTT. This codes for CASSLPSYTGELFF.

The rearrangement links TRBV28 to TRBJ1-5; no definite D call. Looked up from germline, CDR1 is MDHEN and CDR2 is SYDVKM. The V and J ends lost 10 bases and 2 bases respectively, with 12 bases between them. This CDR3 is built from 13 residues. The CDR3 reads CATKGSGNQPQHF. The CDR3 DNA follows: TGTGCCACCAAGGGTTCTGGCAATCAGCCCCAGCATTTT.

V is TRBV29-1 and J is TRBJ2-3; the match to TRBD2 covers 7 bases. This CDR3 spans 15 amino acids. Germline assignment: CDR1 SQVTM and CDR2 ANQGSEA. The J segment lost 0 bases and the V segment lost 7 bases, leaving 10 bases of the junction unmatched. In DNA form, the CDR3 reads TGCAGCGGTGGGGGGGGAGAGTTTAGCACAGATACGCAGTATTTT. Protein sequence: CSGGGGEFSTDTQYF.

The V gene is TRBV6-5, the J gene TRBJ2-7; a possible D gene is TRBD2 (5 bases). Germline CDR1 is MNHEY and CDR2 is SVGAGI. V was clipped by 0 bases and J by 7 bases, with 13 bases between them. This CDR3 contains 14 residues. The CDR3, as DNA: TGTGCCAGCAGTTACTCTTACACCGGCGGGGAGCAGTACTTC. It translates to CASSYSYTGGEQYF.

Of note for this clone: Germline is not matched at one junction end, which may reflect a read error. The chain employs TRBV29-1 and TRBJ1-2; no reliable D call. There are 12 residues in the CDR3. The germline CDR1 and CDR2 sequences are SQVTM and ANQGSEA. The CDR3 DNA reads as TGCAGTGTTGATTCGTGGGGATATGGCTACACCTTC. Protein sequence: CSVDSWGYGYTF.

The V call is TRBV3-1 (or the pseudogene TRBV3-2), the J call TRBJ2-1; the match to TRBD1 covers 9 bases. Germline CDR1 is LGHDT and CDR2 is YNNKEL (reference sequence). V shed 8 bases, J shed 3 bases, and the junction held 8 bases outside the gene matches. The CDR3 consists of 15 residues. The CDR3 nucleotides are TGTGCCAGCGTTCCGACAGGGGGGAACTACAATGAGCAGTTCTTC. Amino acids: CASVPTGGNYNEQFF.

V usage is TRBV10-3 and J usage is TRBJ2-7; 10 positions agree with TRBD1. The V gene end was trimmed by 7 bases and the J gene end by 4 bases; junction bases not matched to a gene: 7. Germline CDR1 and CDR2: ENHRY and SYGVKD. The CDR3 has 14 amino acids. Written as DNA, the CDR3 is TGTGCCATCACTTCCGGGACAGGGGTGTACGAGCAGTACTTC. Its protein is CAITSGTGVYEQYF.

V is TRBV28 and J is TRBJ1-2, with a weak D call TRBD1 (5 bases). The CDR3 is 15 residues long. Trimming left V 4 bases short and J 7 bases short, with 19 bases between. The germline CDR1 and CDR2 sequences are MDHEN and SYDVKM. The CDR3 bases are TGTGCCAGCAGTTCGGGGCCGAGGGGTCTGGGTGGCTACACCTTC. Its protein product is CASSSGPRGLGGYTF.

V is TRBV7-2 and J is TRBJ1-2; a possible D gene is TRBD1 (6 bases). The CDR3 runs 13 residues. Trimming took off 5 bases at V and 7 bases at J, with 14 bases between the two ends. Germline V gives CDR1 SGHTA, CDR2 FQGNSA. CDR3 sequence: CASSPAGEGGYTF. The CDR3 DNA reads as TGTGCCAGCAGCCCGGCAGGGGAGGGTGGCTACACCTTC.

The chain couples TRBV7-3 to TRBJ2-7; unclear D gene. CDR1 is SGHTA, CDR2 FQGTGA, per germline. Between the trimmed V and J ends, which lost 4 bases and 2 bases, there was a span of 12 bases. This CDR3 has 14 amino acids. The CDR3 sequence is CASSSISFTYEQYF. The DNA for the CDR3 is TGTGCCAGCAGCTCCATATCTTTTACCTACGAGCAGTACTTC.

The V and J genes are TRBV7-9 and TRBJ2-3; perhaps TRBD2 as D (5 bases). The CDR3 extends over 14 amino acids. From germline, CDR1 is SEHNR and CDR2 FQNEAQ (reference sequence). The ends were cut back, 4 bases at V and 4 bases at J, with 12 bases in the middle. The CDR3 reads CASSSRTEADTQYF. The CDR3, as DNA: TGTGCCAGCAGCTCCCGGACTGAAGCAGATACGCAGTATTTT.

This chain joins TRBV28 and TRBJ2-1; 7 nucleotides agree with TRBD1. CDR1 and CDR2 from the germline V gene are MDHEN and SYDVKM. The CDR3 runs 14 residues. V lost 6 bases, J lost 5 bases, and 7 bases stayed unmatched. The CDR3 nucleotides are TGTGCCAGCAGGTCGGGACAGAGAAACAATGAGCAGTTCTTC. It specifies CASRSGQRNNEQFF. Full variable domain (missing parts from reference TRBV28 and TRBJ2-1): DVKVTQSSRYLVKRTGEKVFLECVQDMDHENMFWYRQDPGLGLRLIYFSYDVKMKEKGDIPEGYSVSREKKERFSLILESASTNQTSMYLCASRSGQRNNEQFFGPGTRLTVL.

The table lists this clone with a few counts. CDR3 DNA sequence: TGTGCCAGCGTCAATATCGGTGGTGAGCAGTTCTTC. This codes for CASVNIGGEQFF. This chain connects TRBV7-9 to TRBJ2-1; D call uncertain. Germline CDR1 and CDR2: SEHNR and FQNEAQ (reference sequence). V was cut by 8 bases and J by 9 bases, with 14 bases left in between. CDR3 length: 12 residues.

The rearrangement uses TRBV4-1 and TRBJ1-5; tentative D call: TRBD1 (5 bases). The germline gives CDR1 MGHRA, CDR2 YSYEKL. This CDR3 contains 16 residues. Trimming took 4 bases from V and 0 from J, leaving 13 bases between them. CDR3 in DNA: TGCGCCAGCAGCCGCCTGGGACCGCCTAGCAATCAGCCCCAGCATTTT. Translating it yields CASSRLGPPSNQPQHF.